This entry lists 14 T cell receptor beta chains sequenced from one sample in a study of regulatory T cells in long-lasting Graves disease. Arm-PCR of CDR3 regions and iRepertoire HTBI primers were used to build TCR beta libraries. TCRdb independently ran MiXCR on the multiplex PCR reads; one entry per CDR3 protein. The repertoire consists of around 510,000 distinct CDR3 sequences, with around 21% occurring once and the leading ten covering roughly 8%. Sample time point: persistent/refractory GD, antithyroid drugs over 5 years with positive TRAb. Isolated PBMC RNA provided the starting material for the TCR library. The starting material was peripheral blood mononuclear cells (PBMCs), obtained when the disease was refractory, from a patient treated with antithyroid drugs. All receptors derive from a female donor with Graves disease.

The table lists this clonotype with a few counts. CDR3 region: CSVAGLAGGRNTGELFF. The CDR3 DNA reads as TGCAGCGTTGCAGGGCTAGCGGGAGGGCGGAACACCGGGGAGCTGTTTTTT. The chain links TRBV29-1 to TRBJ2-2, with 12 bases matching TRBD2. Germline assignment: CDR1 SQVTM and CDR2 ANQGSEA. The ends lost 4 bases at V and 1 base at J; junction bases unmatched: 7. The CDR3 length is 17 residues.

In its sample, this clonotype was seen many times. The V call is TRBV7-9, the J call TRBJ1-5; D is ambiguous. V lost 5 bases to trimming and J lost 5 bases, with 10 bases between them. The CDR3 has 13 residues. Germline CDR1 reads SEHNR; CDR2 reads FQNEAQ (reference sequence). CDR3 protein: CASSRRKDQPQHF. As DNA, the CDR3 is TGTGCCAGCAGCCGTAGGAAGGATCAGCCCCAGCATTTT.

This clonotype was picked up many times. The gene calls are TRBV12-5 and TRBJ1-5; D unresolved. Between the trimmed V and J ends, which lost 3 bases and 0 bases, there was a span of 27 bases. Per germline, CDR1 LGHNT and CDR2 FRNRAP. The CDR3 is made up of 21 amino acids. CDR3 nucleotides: TGTGCTAGTGGTTTAGACTTCCTGGAGCGGACCCTCCCTTATAGCAATCAGCCCCAGCATTTT. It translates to CASGLDFLERTLPYSNQPQHF. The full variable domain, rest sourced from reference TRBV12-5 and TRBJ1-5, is DARVTQTPRHKVTEMGQEVTMRCQPILGHNTVFWYRQTMMQGLELLAYFRNRAPLDDSGMPKDRFSAEMPDATLATLKIQPSEPRDSAVYFCASGLDFLERTLPYSNQPQHFGDGTRLSIL.

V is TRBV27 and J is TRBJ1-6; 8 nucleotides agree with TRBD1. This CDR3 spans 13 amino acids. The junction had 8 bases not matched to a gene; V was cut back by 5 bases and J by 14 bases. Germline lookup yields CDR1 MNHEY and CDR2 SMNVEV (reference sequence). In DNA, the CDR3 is TGTGCCAGCAGTATGGGACAGGTCCAAACCCTCCACTTT. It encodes CASSMGQVQTLHF.

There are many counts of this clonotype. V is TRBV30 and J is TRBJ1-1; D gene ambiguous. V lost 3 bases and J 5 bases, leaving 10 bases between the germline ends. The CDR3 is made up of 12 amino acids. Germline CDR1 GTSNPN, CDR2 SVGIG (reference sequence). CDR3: CAWSHGDTEAFF. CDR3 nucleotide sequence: TGTGCCTGGAGCCACGGGGATACTGAAGCTTTCTTT.

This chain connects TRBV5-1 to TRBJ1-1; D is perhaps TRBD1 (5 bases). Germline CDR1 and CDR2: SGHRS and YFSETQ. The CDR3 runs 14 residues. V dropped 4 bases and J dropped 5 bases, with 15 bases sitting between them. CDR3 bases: TGCGCCAGCAGCGAAGGTTTGGGGGGAACTGAAGCTTTCTTT. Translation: CASSEGLGGTEAFF.

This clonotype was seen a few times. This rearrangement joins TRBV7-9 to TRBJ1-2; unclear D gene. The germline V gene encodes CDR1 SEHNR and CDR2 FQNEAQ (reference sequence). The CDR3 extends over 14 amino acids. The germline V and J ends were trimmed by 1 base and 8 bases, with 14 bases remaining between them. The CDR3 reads CASSLVVPSEGYTF. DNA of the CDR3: TGTGCCAGCAGCTTAGTGGTCCCCTCGGAAGGCTACACCTTC.

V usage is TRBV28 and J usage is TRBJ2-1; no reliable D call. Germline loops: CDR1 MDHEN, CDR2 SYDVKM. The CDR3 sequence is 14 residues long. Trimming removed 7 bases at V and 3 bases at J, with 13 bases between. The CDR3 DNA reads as TGTGCCAGCACTCTCTTGCCAGTCTACAATGAGCAGTTCTTC. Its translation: CASTLLPVYNEQFF.

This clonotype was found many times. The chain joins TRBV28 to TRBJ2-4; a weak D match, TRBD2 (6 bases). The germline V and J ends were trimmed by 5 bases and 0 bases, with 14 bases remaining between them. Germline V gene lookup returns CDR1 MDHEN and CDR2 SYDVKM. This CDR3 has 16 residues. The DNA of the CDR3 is TGTGCCAGCAGTCCCCCCCGGGGGTTAGCCAAAAACATTCAGTACTTC. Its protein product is CASSPPRGLAKNIQYF.

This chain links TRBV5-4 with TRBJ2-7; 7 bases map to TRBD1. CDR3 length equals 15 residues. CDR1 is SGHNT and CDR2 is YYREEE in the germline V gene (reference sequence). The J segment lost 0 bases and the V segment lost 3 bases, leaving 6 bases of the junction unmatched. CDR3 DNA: TGTGCCAGCAGCTCGGGACAGTCTTCCTCCTACGAGCAGTACTTC. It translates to CASSSGQSSSYEQYF.

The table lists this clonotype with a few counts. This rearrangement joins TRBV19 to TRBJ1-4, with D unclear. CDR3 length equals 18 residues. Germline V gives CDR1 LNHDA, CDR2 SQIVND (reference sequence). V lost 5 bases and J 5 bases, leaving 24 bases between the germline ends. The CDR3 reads CASSEDREEVPGNEKLFF. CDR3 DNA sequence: TGTGCCAGTAGTGAGGATCGGGAGGAGGTCCCCGGCAATGAAAAACTGTTTTTT.

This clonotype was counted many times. The CDR3 here is CASSPDRKNYGYTF. The CDR3 nucleotides read TGTGCCAGCAGTCCGGACAGGAAAAACTATGGCTACACCTTC. This sequence joins TRBV27 and TRBJ1-2; 7 nucleotides match TRBD1. The germline V gene has CDR1 MNHEY and CDR2 SMNVEV (reference sequence). The CDR3 has 14 residues. J gave up 2 bases and V 5 bases, and 5 bases lay outside the gene matches.

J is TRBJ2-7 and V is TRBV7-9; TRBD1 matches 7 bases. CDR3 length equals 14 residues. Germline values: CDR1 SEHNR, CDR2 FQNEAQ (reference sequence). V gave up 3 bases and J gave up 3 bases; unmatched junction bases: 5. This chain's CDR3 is CASSLNRGDYEQYF. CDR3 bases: TGTGCCAGCAGCTTGAACAGGGGAGACTACGAGCAGTACTTC.

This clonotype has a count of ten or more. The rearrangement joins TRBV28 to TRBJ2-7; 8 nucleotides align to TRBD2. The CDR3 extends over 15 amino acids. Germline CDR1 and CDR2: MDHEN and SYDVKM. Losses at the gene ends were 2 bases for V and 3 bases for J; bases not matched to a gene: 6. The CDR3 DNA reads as TGTGCCAGCAGTTTAACTCGCGGGGGGATCTACGAGCAGTACTTC. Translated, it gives CASSLTRGGIYEQYF.